This paragraph covers one T cell receptor (beta chain) sequence. Its antigen remains unknown. The record originates from a study of OX40 agonist ivuxolimab in advanced cancers. Study-level background: Patients in the trial were receiving intravenous ivuxolimab every 2 weeks, at doses of 0.01 to 10 mg/kg. General observations from the study: Specificity for antigen went undetermined in the expanded peripheral T cells.

The CDR3 runs 13 residues. The germline gives CDR1 MDHEN, CDR2 SYDVKM. Trimming stripped 7 bases from V and 0 bases from J, with 10 bases between. Profiled with immunoSEQ multiplex PCR; TCRdb holds only in-frame clones, not every one. Here the sample spans about 100,000 clones, approximately 90% being singletons. Patients who had autoimmune disease history or got systemic immunosuppression were left out. The clonotype comes from an adult with an advanced solid tumor such as melanoma, head and neck, liver or kidney cancer. J is TRBJ2-7 and V is TRBV28; the D is unclear. The starting material was CD4+ or CD8+ T cells sorted from blood, obtained in a trial of the OX40 agonist ivuxolimab. The CDR3 sequence is CASTLGVSYEQYF. CDR3 nucleotide sequence: TGTGCCAGCACCCTTGGCGTCTCCTACGAGCAGTACTTC.